The sequence of this TCR beta chain was determined in a study of blood T cell repertoires in COVID-19. Assay: immunoSEQ multiplex PCR; the TCRdb copy retains only in-frame clones and omits some. The sample shows 150,000 or so clones, around four fifths of them seen only once. This CDR3 has 15 residues. The V and J ends lost 0 bases and 2 bases, in that order; junction bases with no gene match: 3. The V gene's germline CDR1 is SGHRS and CDR2 YFSETQ. The genes are TRBV5-1 and TRBJ2-3, with TRBD2 matching over 7 bases. Sequences were obtained from PBMCs or T cells enriched from blood (not recorded which). The TCR comes from a woman aged 55 to 70 who had recovered from COVID-19. The CDR3, as DNA: TGCGCCAGCAGCTTGGGGCGGGGGATCACAGATACGCAGTATTTT. Amino acids: CASSLGRGITDTQYF.